These 2 T cell receptor beta chains were sequenced from one sample in a study of blood T cell repertoires in COVID-19. The method was immunoSEQ multiplex PCR; TCRdb's version includes in-frame clones alone and lacks a portion of them. The repertoire includes 130,000 or so clones, 80% to 90% of them detected once, and roughly 3.5% sits in the top ten. Specimen: PBMCs or T cells enriched from blood (not recorded which). The receptors originated from a woman between 45 and 65 years old with acute COVID-19.

The chain couples TRBV11-2 to TRBJ1-6, with a weak D call TRBD1 (6 bases). The CDR3 is 16 residues long. Germline CDR1 is SGHAT and CDR2 is FQNNGV. With 5 bases removed from V and 10 bases from J, the gap between germline ends came to 21 bases. The CDR3 is CASSRRPVGQGSPLHF. The CDR3 DNA is TGTGCCAGCAGCCGACGGCCGGTAGGCCAGGGGTCACCCCTCCACTTT.

The chain couples TRBV5-1 to TRBJ2-5; 15 bases line up with TRBD2. J gave up 0 bases and V 4 bases, and 4 bases lay outside the gene matches. This CDR3 has 17 amino acids. Germline lookup yields CDR1 SGHRS and CDR2 YFSETQ. Written as DNA, the CDR3 is TGCGCCAGCAGCCGGGGACTAGCGGGAGGATACCAAGAGACCCAGTACTTC. This codes for CASSRGLAGGYQETQYF.